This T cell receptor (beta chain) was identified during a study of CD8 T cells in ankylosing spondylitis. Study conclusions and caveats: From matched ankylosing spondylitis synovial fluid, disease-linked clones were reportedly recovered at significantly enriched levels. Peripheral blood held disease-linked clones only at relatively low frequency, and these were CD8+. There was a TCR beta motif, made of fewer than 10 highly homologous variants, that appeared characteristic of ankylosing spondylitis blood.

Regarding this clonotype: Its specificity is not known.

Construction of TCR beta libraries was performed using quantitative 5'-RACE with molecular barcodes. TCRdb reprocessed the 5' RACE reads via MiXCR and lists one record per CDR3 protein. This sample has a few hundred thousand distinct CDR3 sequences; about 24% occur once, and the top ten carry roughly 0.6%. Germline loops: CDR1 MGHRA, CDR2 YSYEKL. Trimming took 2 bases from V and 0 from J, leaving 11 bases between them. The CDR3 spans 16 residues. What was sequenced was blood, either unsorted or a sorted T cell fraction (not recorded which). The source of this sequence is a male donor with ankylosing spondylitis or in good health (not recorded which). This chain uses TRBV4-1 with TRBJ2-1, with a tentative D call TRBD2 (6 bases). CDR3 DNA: TGCGCCAGCAGCCAATCCCGCGGGAACTCCTACAATGAGCAGTTCTTC. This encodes CASSQSRGNSYNEQFF.